Each of the 25 T cell receptor beta chains below was sequenced from the same sample in a study of T cells in Graves' hyperthyroidism and ophthalmopathy. Amplified TCR beta CDR3 regions came from RNA transcripts. The primer set for the first-round RT-PCR of the TCR CDR3 was HTBI. MiXCR, run by TCRdb on the multiplex PCR reads, gives a single entry per CDR3 protein. Of about 280,000 distinct CDR3 sequences listed, less than 30% are singletons. The sequencing input was blood. The receptor set was obtained from a man in his forties with Graves' hyperthyroidism that later progressed to Graves' ophthalmopathy.

CDR3 coding DNA: TGTGCCAGCAGTTACCGATCTGACACTGAAGCTTTCTTT. Amino acid sequence: CASSYRSDTEAFF. This chain links TRBV6-2 or TRBV6-3 with TRBJ1-1, with D unresolved. Germline V gene lookup returns CDR1 MNHEY and CDR2 SVGEGT. Trimming shortened V by 2 bases and J by 3 bases, and 7 bases separated the two germline ends. This CDR3 contains 13 residues.

This clonotype was seen at least ten times. This chain uses TRBV2 with TRBJ2-7; D unresolved. V was cut by 6 bases and J by 2 bases, with 14 bases left in between. This CDR3 has 14 residues. Germline V gene sequence: CDR1 SNHLY, CDR2 FYNNEI. In nucleotides, the CDR3 is TGTGCCAGCAGGGTTCGACTGGGTCCCTACGAGCAGTACTTC. Translation gives CASRVRLGPYEQYF.

The chain combines TRBV6-5 with TRBJ1-1; 7 bases line up with TRBD1. This CDR3 contains 13 residues. V gave up 6 bases and J gave up 4 bases; unmatched junction bases: 5. Germline-derived CDR1 and CDR2 are MNHEY and SVGAGI. In nucleotides, the CDR3 is TGTGCCAGCAGGTTACAGGGGATCACTGAAGCTTTCTTT. Translation: CASRLQGITEAFF.

This clonotype appeared many times. This chain uses TRBV11-2 with TRBJ2-5; TRBD1 might be the D (5 bases). From germline, CDR1 is SGHAT and CDR2 FQNNGV. The CDR3 spans 15 residues. V lost 2 bases and J lost 4, with 14 bases in between. CDR3 loop: CASSLRVAGRETQYF. As DNA, the CDR3 is TGTGCCAGCAGCTTAAGGGTCGCAGGGCGAGAGACCCAGTACTTC.

The table lists this clonotype with many counts. The chain uses TRBV6-2 or TRBV6-3 and TRBJ2-2, with 7 bases identical to TRBD2. Germline CDR1 is MNHEY and CDR2 is SVGEGT. Germline trimming cut 1 base from V and 2 bases from J; bases unmatched to any gene: 4. This CDR3 spans 16 amino acids. The CDR3 nucleotides read TGTGCCAGCAGTTACTTGACTAGCAGAAACACCGGGGAGCTGTTTTTT. It translates to CASSYLTSRNTGELFF.

This clonotype was observed at least ten times. This chain connects TRBV11-1 to TRBJ1-1; 7 bases align to TRBD1. This CDR3 is 17 amino acids long. After removal of 8 bases from V and 2 bases from J, the junction contained 17 bases not matched to a gene. Germline-derived CDR1 and CDR2 are SGHAT and FQDESV (reference sequence). This CDR3 reads CASGPGGLGQFNTEAFF. The CDR3 DNA reads as TGTGCCAGCGGCCCGGGGGGGTTGGGACAGTTCAACACTGAAGCTTTCTTT. The variable domain in full, completed from reference TRBV11-1 and TRBJ1-1, reads EAEVAQSPRYKITEKSQAVAFWCDPISGHATLYWYRQILGQGPELLVQFQDESVVDDSQLPKDRFSAERLKGVDSTLKIQPAELGDSAMYLCASGPGGLGQFNTEAFFGQGTRLTVV.

This clonotype appeared many times. This chain joins TRBV19 and TRBJ2-2; D unclear. The germline gives CDR1 LNHDA, CDR2 SQIVND (reference sequence). V lost 5 bases and J 0 bases, leaving 13 bases between the germline ends. The CDR3 is 16 residues long. DNA for the CDR3: TGTGCCAGTAGTGGCAGGCGGATCGCGAACACCGGGGAGCTGTTTTTT. This sequence encodes CASSGRRIANTGELFF.

This chain uses TRBV6-1 with TRBJ2-5; 13 nucleotides agree with TRBD2. Germline values: CDR1 MNHNS, CDR2 SASEGT. J was trimmed by 4 bases and V by 8 bases; bases with no gene match: 7. CDR3 length: 15 amino acids. The chain's CDR3 is CASGLAGAPGETQYF. The DNA of the CDR3 is TGTGCCAGCGGACTAGCGGGGGCCCCGGGAGAGACCCAGTACTTC.

This clonotype was observed many times. The genes are TRBV12-5 and TRBJ2-7; 7 bases map to TRBD2. The CDR3 extends over 14 amino acids. V shed 6 bases, J shed 2 bases, and the junction held 7 bases outside the gene matches. Per the germline V gene, CDR1 is LGHNT and CDR2 is FRNRAP. The CDR3 is CASGTPGLAYEQYF. Written as DNA, the CDR3 is TGTGCTAGTGGCACACCCGGACTAGCCTACGAGCAGTACTTC.

The chain couples TRBV7-2 to TRBJ1-2, with 7 nucleotides matching TRBD1. The CDR3 length is 12 residues. Losses at the gene ends were 6 bases for V and 7 bases for J; bases not matched to a gene: 5. Germline CDR1 reads SGHTA; CDR2 reads FQGNSA. The CDR3 DNA reads TGTGCCAGCAGTTCCCAGGGGGTTGGCTACACCTTC. It translates to CASSSQGVGYTF.

V gene TRBV24-1 combines with J gene TRBJ1-5; 7 bases map to TRBD1. V gave up 10 bases and J gave up 5 bases; unmatched junction bases: 7. This CDR3 is built from 13 residues. Germline loops: CDR1 KGHDR, CDR2 SFDVKD. The CDR3 protein is CATSRGFDQPQHF. The CDR3, as DNA: TGTGCCACGAGCAGGGGGTTTGATCAGCCCCAGCATTTT.

This clonotype was picked up many times. This sequence joins TRBV6-2 or TRBV6-3 and TRBJ1-2; D unresolved. The CDR3 extends over 12 amino acids. V was cut by 4 bases and J by 5 bases, with 8 bases left in between. The germline gives CDR1 MNHEY, CDR2 SVGEGT. In DNA form, the CDR3 reads TGTGCCAGCAGTTCCGTACCATATGGCTACACCTTC. Translating it yields CASSSVPYGYTF.

This clonotype was seen repeatedly, ten times or more. The genes are TRBV28 and TRBJ2-5; D is possibly TRBD2 (7 bases). Trimming took off 8 bases at V and 5 bases at J, with 24 bases between the two ends. The length of the CDR3 is 16 residues. Germline loops: CDR1 MDHEN, CDR2 SYDVKM. The CDR3 protein is CASAPWGGGAWETQYF. CDR3 DNA: TGTGCCAGCGCCCCATGGGGAGGGGGGGCCTGGGAGACCCAGTACTTC.

This clonotype was observed at least ten times. The CDR3 is CASSPSGWNTGELFF. The CDR3 DNA reads as TGCGCCAGCAGCCCTAGCGGGTGGAACACCGGGGAGCTGTTTTTT. V usage is TRBV5-1 and J usage is TRBJ2-2; 8 bases agree with TRBD2. The V segment lost 4 bases and the J segment 1 base; nucleotides outside the gene matches: 3. This CDR3 comprises 15 residues. CDR1 is SGHRS, CDR2 YFSETQ, per germline. The entire variable domain, with the rest obtained from reference TRBV5-1 and TRBJ2-2, is as follows: KAGVTQTPRYLIKTRGQQVTLSCSPISGHRSVSWYQQTPGQGLQFLFEYFSETQRNKGNFPGRFSGRQFSNSRSEMNVSTLELGDSALYLCASSPSGWNTGELFFGEGSRLTVL.

This chain connects TRBV20-1 to TRBJ2-5; possible D gene TRBD2, 7 bases. Germline assignment: CDR1 DFQATT and CDR2 SNEGSKA (reference sequence). CDR3 length: 14 amino acids. V was pared by 5 bases and J by 2 bases, with 15 bases between. CDR3 sequence: CSAETAGTQETQYF. As DNA, the CDR3 is TGCAGTGCTGAGACAGCGGGGACACAAGAGACCCAGTACTTC.

The chain uses TRBV6-2 or TRBV6-3 and TRBJ2-2; weak D call: TRBD2 (5 bases). Per germline, CDR1 MNHEY and CDR2 SVGEGT. Trimming took off 3 bases at V and 7 bases at J, with 12 bases between the two ends. This CDR3 spans 14 amino acids. The CDR3 coding sequence is TGTGCCAGCAGTTATTACCTTGAGGGCGGGGAGCTGTTTTTT. This sequence encodes CASSYYLEGGELFF.

This rearrangement joins TRBV14 to TRBJ2-7; D gene unclear. The V and J ends lost 3 bases and 3 bases respectively, with 9 bases between them. Germline values: CDR1 SGHDN, CDR2 FVKESK. This CDR3 is 13 amino acids long. In DNA, the CDR3 is TGTGCCAGCAGCCACCACATAAACTACGAGCAGTACTTC. Its protein is CASSHHINYEQYF.

The V call is TRBV12-3 or TRBV12-4, the J call TRBJ2-5; TRBD1 aligns across 10 bases. V lost 8 bases to trimming and J lost 2 bases; unmatched junction nucleotides: 8. This CDR3 comprises 15 residues. The CDR3 bases are TGTGCCAGCGACACCGGGACAGGGGTTCAAGAGACCCAGTACTTC. Encoded protein: CASDTGTGVQETQYF.

The table lists this clonotype with many counts. The chain couples TRBV6-1 to TRBJ2-2, with TRBD2 matching over 10 bases. CDR1 and CDR2 from the germline V gene are MNHNS and SASEGT. V trimming: 3 bases; J trimming: 5 bases; junction bases outside the gene matches: 6. The CDR3 contains 16 residues. The CDR3: CASSDILAGVTGELFF. The CDR3 bases are TGTGCCAGCAGTGATATCCTAGCGGGAGTTACCGGGGAGCTGTTTTTT.

The rearrangement links TRBV20-1 to TRBJ2-2, with 9 bases that match TRBD2. The CDR3 loop spans 19 amino acids. V gave up 1 base and J gave up 0 bases; unmatched junction bases: 12. CDR1 and CDR2 from the germline V gene are DFQATT and SNEGSKA (reference sequence). The chain's CDR3 is CSARVPPGLAIANTGELFF. CDR3 in DNA: TGCAGTGCTAGAGTCCCCCCGGGACTAGCTATCGCGAACACCGGGGAGCTGTTTTTT.

This clonotype occurred many times. This CDR3 is CASSRRDRDEQYF. Here the CDR3 DNA reads TGTGCCAGCTCACGAAGGGACAGGGACGAGCAGTACTTC. The chain joins TRBV18 to TRBJ2-7, with 9 bases that match TRBD1. Losses at the gene ends were 4 bases for V and 5 bases for J; bases not matched to a gene: 3. CDR1 and CDR2 from the germline V gene are KGHSH and LQKENI. CDR3 length: 13 amino acids.

This clonotype showed up many times. This chain joins TRBV29-1 and TRBJ1-2; D not resolved. The CDR3 covers 12 residues. Per the germline V gene, CDR1 is SQVTM and CDR2 is ANQGSEA. Trimming left V 8 bases short and J 4 bases short, with 14 bases between. The CDR3 region is CSPFRPGYGYTF. In nucleotides, the CDR3 is TGCAGCCCCTTTCGCCCAGGCTATGGCTACACCTTC. The variable domain in full, with the rest retrieved from reference TRBV29-1 and TRBJ1-2, is SAVISQKPSRDICQRGTSLTIQCQVDSQVTMMFWYRQQPGQSLTLIATANQGSEATYESGFVIDKFPISRPNLTFSTLTVSNMSPEDSSIYLCSPFRPGYGYTFGSGTRLTVV.

V is TRBV6-1 and J is TRBJ1-1; a weak D match, TRBD1 (5 bases). Trimming shortened V by 6 bases and J by 0 bases, and 20 bases separated the two germline ends. Germline V gene lookup returns CDR1 MNHNS and CDR2 SASEGT. This CDR3 is built from 17 residues. The CDR3 DNA is TGTGCCAGCAGCAATTCCCGGGGACGGTCGATGAACACTGAAGCTTTCTTT. Encoded protein: CASSNSRGRSMNTEAFF.

This clonotype was observed many times. This sequence joins TRBV2 and TRBJ2-7; 8 nucleotides agree with TRBD1. The CDR3 runs to 13 residues. Germline V gene lookup returns CDR1 SNHLY and CDR2 FYNNEI. Trimming at V came to 7 bases and at J to 5 bases, leaving 7 bases not matched to a gene. CDR3 loop: CASIKTGDHEQYF. In DNA form, the CDR3 reads TGTGCCAGCATCAAGACAGGGGACCACGAGCAGTACTTC.

The chain has TRBV5-1 and TRBJ2-7; 9 bases are shared with TRBD1. V was clipped by 5 bases and J by 2 bases; unmatched bases: 5. The CDR3 has 14 amino acids. From germline, CDR1 is SGHRS and CDR2 YFSETQ. The CDR3: CASRAGQGTYEQYF. The CDR3 region has the DNA TGCGCCAGCAGGGCCGGACAGGGGACCTACGAGCAGTACTTC.